A single sample is the source of the 29 T cell receptor beta chains below, sequenced in a study of blood T cell repertoires in COVID-19. The table came from immunoSEQ multiplex PCR; TCRdb's copy has only in-frame clones and leaves some out. The data hold more than 75,000 clones, with roughly 89% observed a single time. The source material was peripheral blood. These receptors were taken from a man aged 45-65 years with acute or convalescent COVID-19.

The chain uses TRBV9 and TRBJ1-6; D uncertain. This CDR3 spans 12 amino acids. Trimming pared 7 bases from V and 5 bases from J, leaving 7 bases between. The germline gives CDR1 SGDLS, CDR2 YYNGEE. CDR3 in amino acids: CASCADNSPLHF. DNA of the CDR3: TGTGCCAGCTGTGCGGATAATTCACCCCTCCACTTT.

The V call is TRBV7-3, the J call TRBJ2-1; tentatively, D is TRBD2 (5 bases). Looked up from germline, CDR1 is SGHTA and CDR2 is FQGTGA. The CDR3 has 12 residues. With 3 bases removed from V and 9 bases from J, the gap between germline ends came to 9 bases. CDR3 bases: TGTGCCAGCAGCTTCGGGAACAGTGAGCAGTTCTTC. Its protein product is CASSFGNSEQFF.

The chain recombines TRBV12-2 with TRBJ1-5; TRBD1 is the table's D call and was not checked against the DNA. TRBV12-2 is listed as a pseudogene. The CDR3 extends over 12 amino acids. In nucleotides, the CDR3 is TGTGCAAGTGGTGTAGGGGATCAGCCCCAGCATTTT. Translation: CASGVGDQPQHF.

This clone was detected a few times. The chain carries TRBV27 and TRBJ2-7, with D perhaps matching TRBD2 (5 bases). Looked up from germline, CDR1 is MNHEY and CDR2 is SMNVEV (reference sequence). The CDR3 covers 13 residues. Trimming cost V 5 bases and J 6 bases, with 14 bases left between them. The CDR3 spells CASSLRVGSEQYF. In nucleotides, the CDR3 is TGTGCCAGCAGTCTCCGAGTGGGGAGCGAGCAGTACTTC.

This chain joins TRBV5-4 and TRBJ2-2, with TRBD2 as a possible D gene (5 bases). CDR3 length: 16 amino acids. Trimming cost V 0 bases and J 0 bases, with 9 bases left between them. CDR1 and CDR2 (germline): SGHNT, YYREEE (reference sequence). The CDR3 bases are TGTGCCAGCAGCTTGGAAGGAGGATCGAACACCGGGGAGCTGTTTTTT. It is translated as CASSLEGGSNTGELFF.

V usage is TRBV28 and J usage is TRBJ2-1; 7 bases match TRBD2. The V segment lost 4 bases and the J segment 1 base; nucleotides outside the gene matches: 16. The CDR3 is made up of 19 amino acids. Germline V gene sequence: CDR1 MDHEN, CDR2 SYDVKM. The CDR3 loop reads CASSSHGSGGDPSYNEQFF. The CDR3 nucleotides are TGTGCCAGCAGTTCCCATGGGTCGGGAGGCGACCCATCCTACAATGAGCAGTTCTTC.

The chain uses TRBV19 and TRBJ2-5; the match to TRBD2 covers 7 bases. Germline loops: CDR1 LNHDA, CDR2 SQIVND (reference sequence). This CDR3 contains 15 residues. Trimming cost V 1 base and J 6 bases; bases outside gene matches: 8. The CDR3 sequence: CASSIVPGGSKTQYF. The CDR3, as DNA: TGTGCCAGTAGTATAGTCCCGGGAGGCTCGAAGACCCAGTACTTC.

The V gene is TRBV7-8, the J gene TRBJ1-2; D might be TRBD1 (6 bases). Germline loops: CDR1 SGHVS, CDR2 FQNEAQ. V was pared by 7 bases and J by 2 bases, with 14 bases between. This CDR3 has 14 amino acids. CDR3 coding DNA: TGTGCCAGCACCGATACCAGGGGCAACTATGGCTACACCTTC. Amino acids: CASTDTRGNYGYTF.

The chain has TRBV10-3 and TRBJ1-5, with 9 bases fitting TRBD1. The CDR3 spans 13 residues. Germline trimming cut 11 bases from V and 6 bases from J; bases unmatched to any gene: 8. Germline loops: CDR1 ENHRY, CDR2 SYGVKD. CDR3 loop: CASGQGESQPQHF. In nucleotides, the CDR3 is TGTGCCTCGGGACAGGGAGAAAGTCAGCCCCAGCATTTT.

This CDR3 is CASSASGGYEQYV. DNA for the CDR3: TGTGCCAGCAGCGCTAGCGGGGGCTACGAGCAGTACGTC. The chain uses TRBV3-1 (or the pseudogene TRBV3-2) and TRBJ2-7; TRBD2 matches 10 bases. The CDR3 is made up of 13 amino acids. V gave up 5 bases and J gave up 3 bases; unmatched junction bases: 1. Germline assignment: CDR1 LGHDT and CDR2 YNNKEL (reference sequence).

The chain links TRBV25-1 to TRBJ2-3; maybe TRBD1 (8 bases). The CDR3 spans 14 residues. Germline CDR1 MGHDK, CDR2 SYGVNS. V lost 4 bases and J 3 bases, leaving 11 bases between the germline ends. The CDR3 loop reads CASSVQGGTDTQYF. The CDR3 nucleotides read TGTGCCAGCAGTGTACAGGGGGGGACAGATACGCAGTATTTT.

This clone was observed a single time. This rearrangement joins TRBV6-6 to TRBJ2-7, with D perhaps TRBD2 (6 bases). Germline V gives CDR1 MNHNY, CDR2 SVGAGI (reference sequence). V gave up 0 bases and J gave up 2 bases, with 8 bases separating them. This CDR3 comprises 14 residues. In DNA form, the CDR3 reads TGTGCCAGCAGTTACTCGGCGGGGCCCTACGAGCAGTACGTC. Translated, it gives CASSYSAGPYEQYV.

This clone has just one count. The chain carries TRBV30 and TRBJ2-5, with D maybe TRBD1 (5 bases). This CDR3 region has 15 residues. The V gene's germline CDR1 is GTSNPN and CDR2 SVGIG (reference sequence). Trimming pared 1 base from V and 2 bases from J, leaving 14 bases between. CDR3 protein: CAWSEGLVSQETQYF. The CDR3 DNA reads TGTGCCTGGAGTGAGGGGCTAGTGAGTCAAGAGACCCAGTACTTC.

This clone showed up just once. The rearrangement joins TRBV5-7 to TRBJ1-6; 8 bases align to TRBD1. TRBV5-7 is an open reading frame whose function is uncertain. J gave up 10 bases and V 4 bases, and 13 bases lay outside the gene matches. The CDR3 length is 16 residues. CDR3 DNA: TGTGCCAGCAGCCCTAAAGGACAGGGTAAAAACTCACCCCTCCACTTT. Translating it yields CASSPKGQGKNSPLHF.

The chain employs TRBV19 and TRBJ2-2, with D possibly TRBD2 on 6 matching bases. The CDR3 is 16 residues long. Germline V gene sequence: CDR1 LNHDA, CDR2 SQIVND (reference sequence). V gave up 1 base and J gave up 3 bases, with 12 bases separating them. CDR3 region: CASSIVGGVDTGELFF. CDR3 DNA sequence: TGTGCCAGTAGTATAGTAGGCGGGGTGGACACCGGGGAGCTGTTTTTT.

This chain connects TRBV3-1 (or the pseudogene TRBV3-2) to TRBJ2-5; D might be TRBD1 (6 bases). Trimming cost V 4 bases and J 3 bases, with 18 bases left between them. Per the germline V gene, CDR1 is LGHDT and CDR2 is YNNKEL (reference sequence). The CDR3 has 16 amino acids. This chain's CDR3 is CASSLGHLDGKETQYF. CDR3 coding DNA: TGTGCCAGCAGCCTGGGACATCTAGACGGAAAAGAGACCCAGTACTTC.

The rearrangement links TRBV4-3 to TRBJ2-2; TRBD2 matches at 12 bases. V shed 5 bases and J 5 bases; nucleotides not matched to a gene: 3. The CDR3 is 15 amino acids. CDR1 and CDR2 (germline): LGHNA, YSLEER. CDR3 amino acids: CASSLGTSGTGELFF. CDR3 bases: TGCGCCAGCAGCTTGGGGACTAGCGGGACCGGGGAGCTGTTTTTT.

This rearrangement joins TRBV7-3 to TRBJ1-2; D perhaps matches TRBD1 (6 bases). CDR1 is SGHTA and CDR2 is FQGTGA in the germline V gene. The CDR3 sequence is 14 residues long. Trimming stripped 4 bases from V and 3 bases from J, with 12 bases between. The DNA of the CDR3 is TGTGCCAGCAGCTGGGGCAGGGGCGACTATGGCTACACCTTC. It specifies CASSWGRGDYGYTF.

This clone was recorded a few times. J is TRBJ2-3 and V is TRBV7-8; tentative D call: TRBD1 (5 bases). This CDR3 contains 12 residues. V dropped 5 bases and J dropped 6 bases, with 9 bases sitting between them. Germline V lookup: CDR1 SGHVS, CDR2 FQNEAQ. The CDR3 here is CASSHNRDTQYF. The CDR3 DNA reads TGTGCCAGCAGCCATAACAGGGATACGCAGTATTTT.

V gene TRBV2 combines with J gene TRBJ2-7, with TRBD2 as a possible D gene (5 bases). The CDR3 covers 15 residues. V dropped 7 bases and J dropped 7 bases, with 23 bases sitting between them. In germline, CDR1 is SNHLY, CDR2 FYNNEI. The CDR3 region is CASTGRSGTRGEQYF. The CDR3 bases are TGTGCCAGCACAGGCCGGTCGGGCACCCGAGGGGAGCAGTACTTC.

The rearrangement uses TRBV5-1 and TRBJ1-6; TRBD1 might be the D (5 bases). Germline V gives CDR1 SGHRS, CDR2 YFSETQ. V was cut by 4 bases and J by 8 bases, with 10 bases left in between. This CDR3 has 13 amino acids. CDR3 DNA sequence: TGCGCCAGCAGCCTCCGACAGTATTCACCCCTCCACTTT. It codes for CASSLRQYSPLHF.

This clone appeared once. The chain is built from TRBV6-4 and TRBJ2-1; 11 bases align to TRBD2. Trimming removed 6 bases from V and 5 bases from J; junction bases left unmatched: 6. Germline V gives CDR1 MRHNA, CDR2 SNTAGT. The CDR3 has 15 amino acids. The CDR3 sequence is CASRKTSGVNNEQFF. For the CDR3, the DNA is TGTGCCAGCAGGAAGACTAGCGGGGTTAACAATGAGCAGTTCTTC.

V usage is TRBV27 and J usage is TRBJ1-6, with 9 bases fitting TRBD1. There are 17 residues in the CDR3. The J segment lost 5 bases and the V segment lost 1 base, leaving 6 bases of the junction unmatched. Per germline, CDR1 MNHEY and CDR2 SMNVEV (reference sequence). CDR3 loop: CASSLYGTGRHNSPLHF. The CDR3 DNA reads as TGTGCCAGCAGTTTATACGGGACAGGGAGACATAATTCACCCCTCCACTTT.

The chain uses TRBV2 and TRBJ2-5, with 7 positions matching TRBD1. CDR3 length: 16 amino acids. V dropped 6 bases and J dropped 2; count of bases not matched to a gene: 12. Germline V gene lookup returns CDR1 SNHLY and CDR2 FYNNEI. The CDR3 bases are TGTGCCAGCAGCAGCGGCGAGACAGGGAGTCAAGAGACCCAGTACTTC. Protein sequence: CASSSGETGSQETQYF.

The rearrangement joins TRBV12-3 or TRBV12-4 to TRBJ2-7; D is ambiguous. V was cut by 3 bases and J by 3 bases, with 6 bases left in between. This CDR3 contains 12 residues. The CDR3 coding sequence is TGTGCCAGCAGTTTCCAAATCTACGAGCAGTACTTC. It codes for CASSFQIYEQYF.

This clone was observed once. The genes are TRBV9 and TRBJ1-3; 9 bases fit TRBD1. Germline lookup yields CDR1 SGDLS and CDR2 YYNGEE. V shed 0 bases and J 1 base; nucleotides not matched to a gene: 2. The CDR3 runs to 16 residues. Here the CDR3 reads CASSVGDRDSGNTIYF. The CDR3 nucleotides are TGTGCCAGCAGCGTAGGGGACAGGGATTCTGGAAACACCATATATTTT. Using reference TRBV9 and TRBJ1-3 for the parts outside the CDR3, the full variable domain is DSGVTQTPKHLITATGQRVTLRCSPRSGDLSVYWYQQSLDQGLQFLIQYYNGEERAKGNILERFSAQQFPDLHSELNLSSLELGDSALYFCASSVGDRDSGNTIYFGEGSWLTVV.

This chain joins TRBV5-1 and TRBJ1-2, with TRBD1 identical over 9 bases. J was trimmed by 6 bases and V by 4 bases; bases with no gene match: 10. CDR1 is SGHRS and CDR2 is YFSETQ in the germline V gene. The CDR3 is 15 amino acids. The CDR3: CASSLDRGTVDGYTF. The CDR3 bases are TGCGCCAGCAGCCTGGACAGGGGAACCGTGGATGGCTACACCTTC.

The rearrangement uses TRBV3-1 (or the pseudogene TRBV3-2) and TRBJ2-7; 7 bases match TRBD1. Trimming at V came to 5 bases and at J to 4 bases, leaving 8 bases not matched to a gene. The CDR3 loop spans 14 amino acids. Germline V lookup: CDR1 LGHDT, CDR2 YNNKEL (reference sequence). CDR3 protein: CASSETDRPYEQYF. CDR3 bases: TGTGCCAGCAGCGAAACGGACAGGCCTTACGAGCAGTACTTC.

The J gene is TRBJ1-3, the V gene TRBV10-3; a possible D gene is TRBD1 (5 bases). Trimming took 6 bases from V and 0 from J, leaving 9 bases between them. The CDR3 consists of 14 residues. Germline assignment: CDR1 ENHRY and CDR2 SYGVKD. The CDR3 DNA is TGTGCCATCAGGGACAACAGCTCTGGAAACACCATATATTTT. Translation gives CAIRDNSSGNTIYF.